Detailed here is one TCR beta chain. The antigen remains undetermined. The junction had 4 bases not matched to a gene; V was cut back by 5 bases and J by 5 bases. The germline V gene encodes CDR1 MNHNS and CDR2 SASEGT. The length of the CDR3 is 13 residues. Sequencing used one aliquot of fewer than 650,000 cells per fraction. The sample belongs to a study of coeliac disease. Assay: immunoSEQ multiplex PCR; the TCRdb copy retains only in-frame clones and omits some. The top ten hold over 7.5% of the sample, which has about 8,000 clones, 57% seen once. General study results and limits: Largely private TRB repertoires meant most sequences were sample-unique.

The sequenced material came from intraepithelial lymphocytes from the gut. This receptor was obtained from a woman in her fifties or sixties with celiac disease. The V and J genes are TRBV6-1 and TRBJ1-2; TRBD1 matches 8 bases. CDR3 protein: CASSPDRGYGYTF. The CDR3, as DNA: TGTGCCAGCAGTCCCGACAGGGGATATGGCTACACCTTC.